This is a list of T cell receptor beta chains from one sample in a study of CD8 T cells in ankylosing spondylitis. TCRdb recomputed calls from the 5' RACE reads with MiXCR, one row per CDR3 protein. Here the sample spans around 540,000 distinct CDR3 sequences, 12% being singletons. Sequencing was done on a sample of blood, either unsorted or a sorted T cell fraction (not recorded which). The receptors originated from a male donor with ankylosing spondylitis. CDR3s include the opening cysteine and the closing phenylalanine or tryptophan. A D gene is named only where the DNA matches it firmly. Some rows mark clone size as missing; the rest say once, few, many or name a class of expanded clone.

CDR3aa: CSAMKTRGETQYF
CDR3nt: TGCAGTGCTATGAAGACTCGAGGGGAGACCCAGTACTTC
v_gene: TRBV20-1
abundance: few
d_gene: NA
j_gene: TRBJ2-5
len: 13

CDR3aa: CASSPGPASTDTQYF
CDR3nt: TGTGCCAGCTCACCAGGTCCCGCTAGCACAGATACGCAGTATTTT
v_gene: TRBV18
abundance: NA
d_gene: NA
j_gene: TRBJ2-3
len: 15

CDR3aa: CSASSPGTGPAQYF
CDR3nt: TGCAGTGCTAGTTCGCCCGGGACGGGGCCGGCGCAGTACTTC
v_gene: TRBV20-1
abundance: few
d_gene: NA
j_gene: TRBJ2-7
len: 14

CDR3aa: CASSAGGSGTYNEQFF
CDR3nt: TGTGCCAGCAGCGCCGGAGGGAGCGGCACCTACAATGAGCAGTTCTTC
v_gene: TRBV7-2
abundance: few
d_gene: NA
j_gene: TRBJ2-1
len: 16

CDR3aa: CASSSIWNEKLFF
CDR3nt: TGTGCCAGCAGCTCAATCTGGAATGAAAAACTGTTTTTT
v_gene: TRBV7-2
abundance: NA
d_gene: NA
j_gene: TRBJ1-4
len: 13

CDR3aa: CSYGTNTQYF
CDR3nt: TGCAGCTATGGTACCAATACGCAGTATTTT
v_gene: TRBV29-1
abundance: many
d_gene: NA
j_gene: TRBJ2-3
len: 10

CDR3aa: CASSLAGRPTDTQYF
CDR3nt: TGTGCCAGCAGCTTGGCCGGGAGACCCACAGATACGCAGTATTTT
v_gene: TRBV5-5
abundance: NA
d_gene: NA
j_gene: TRBJ2-3
len: 15

CDR3aa: CATSEAGTSGSGSYNEQFF
CDR3nt: TGTGCCACCAGTGAGGCCGGGACTAGCGGGAGTGGGTCCTACAATGAGCAGTTCTTC
v_gene: TRBV24-1
abundance: many
d_gene: TRBD2
j_gene: TRBJ2-1
len: 19

CDR3aa: CATSRDRATPDTQYF
CDR3nt: TGTGCCACCAGCAGGGACAGGGCTACCCCAGATACGCAGTATTTT
v_gene: TRBV15
abundance: few
d_gene: TRBD1
j_gene: TRBJ2-3
len: 15

CDR3aa: CASSSTSGTRDTQYF
CDR3nt: TGTGCCAGCAGCTCGACTAGCGGGACGCGAGATACGCAGTATTTT
v_gene: TRBV7-2
abundance: few
d_gene: TRBD2
j_gene: TRBJ2-3
len: 15

CDR3aa: CASSLGSVLAKNIQYF
CDR3nt: TGTGCCAGCAGCTTAGGATCCGTTCTAGCCAAAAACATTCAGTACTTC
v_gene: TRBV13
abundance: few
d_gene: NA
j_gene: TRBJ2-4
len: 16

CDR3aa: CASGWANLDTQYF
CDR3nt: TGTGCTAGTGGTTGGGCTAACCTGGATACGCAGTATTTT
v_gene: TRBV12-5
abundance: few
d_gene: NA
j_gene: TRBJ2-3
len: 13

CDR3aa: CATWRGTTFWEQYF
CDR3nt: TGTGCCACCTGGAGGGGGACAACCTTCTGGGAGCAGTACTTC
v_gene: TRBV6-1
abundance: NA
d_gene: NA
j_gene: TRBJ2-7
len: 14

CDR3aa: CASSFGPGPDTQYF
CDR3nt: TGTGCCAGCAGCTTTGGCCCAGGGCCAGATACGCAGTATTTT
v_gene: TRBV11-2
abundance: NA
d_gene: NA
j_gene: TRBJ2-3
len: 14

CDR3aa: CASRTLAGDTGELFF
CDR3nt: TGTGCCAGCCGAACCTTAGCGGGAGACACCGGGGAGCTGTTTTTT
v_gene: TRBV27
abundance: NA
d_gene: TRBD2
j_gene: TRBJ2-2
len: 15

CDR3aa: CASSLSPGTAHYGYTF
CDR3nt: TGTGCCAGCAGTTTATCACCTGGGACAGCTCACTATGGCTACACCTTC
v_gene: TRBV27
abundance: NA
d_gene: TRBD1
j_gene: TRBJ1-2
len: 16

CDR3aa: CSARDGQTAFF
CDR3nt: TGCAGTGCTAGAGATGGGCAAACAGCTTTCTTT
v_gene: TRBV20-1
abundance: NA
d_gene: NA
j_gene: TRBJ1-1
len: 11

CDR3aa: CAISVPDGSNYGYTF
CDR3nt: TGTGCCATCAGTGTACCGGACGGATCTAACTATGGCTACACCTTC
v_gene: TRBV10-3
abundance: few
d_gene: NA
j_gene: TRBJ1-2
len: 15

CDR3aa: CASSLRASGLYNEQFF
CDR3nt: TGTGCCAGCAGCTTACGGGCTAGCGGACTCTACAATGAGCAGTTCTTC
v_gene: TRBV7-8
abundance: NA
d_gene: TRBD2
j_gene: TRBJ2-1
len: 16

CDR3aa: CASSPGAGTSGIEQFF
CDR3nt: TGTGCCAGCAGCCCCGGGGCCGGGACTAGCGGGATAGAGCAGTTCTTC
v_gene: TRBV7-8
abundance: NA
d_gene: TRBD2
j_gene: TRBJ2-1
len: 16

CDR3aa: CASSFPKGTSDNEQFF
CDR3nt: TGCGCCAGCAGCTTTCCCAAAGGGACTAGCGATAATGAGCAGTTCTTC
v_gene: TRBV5-1
abundance: many
d_gene: TRBD2
j_gene: TRBJ2-1
len: 16

CDR3aa: CSVNPAFGDTEAFF
CDR3nt: TGCAGTGTTAACCCAGCCTTCGGGGACACTGAAGCTTTCTTT
v_gene: TRBV20-1
abundance: NA
d_gene: NA
j_gene: TRBJ1-1
len: 14

CDR3aa: CAISVGGRETYNEQFF
CDR3nt: TGTGCCATCAGTGTTGGGGGAAGGGAGACTTACAATGAGCAGTTCTTC
v_gene: TRBV10-3
abundance: NA
d_gene: NA
j_gene: TRBJ2-1
len: 16

CDR3aa: CSPREGINTEAFF
CDR3nt: TGCAGTCCCCGAGAGGGAATAAACACTGAAGCTTTCTTT
v_gene: TRBV20-1
abundance: few
d_gene: NA
j_gene: TRBJ1-1
len: 13

CDR3aa: CASSQSTPLFF
CDR3nt: TGTGCCAGCAGCCAAAGTACTCCCCTGTTTTTT
v_gene: TRBV14
abundance: few
d_gene: NA
j_gene: TRBJ1-4
len: 11

CDR3aa: CAISDPGQKSYNEQFF
CDR3nt: TGTGCCATCAGTGATCCTGGACAGAAGTCCTACAATGAGCAGTTCTTC
v_gene: TRBV10-3
abundance: few
d_gene: NA
j_gene: TRBJ2-1
len: 16

CDR3aa: CASSLGPPMNTEAFF
CDR3nt: TGCGCCAGCAGCTTGGGACCCCCGATGAACACTGAAGCTTTCTTT
v_gene: TRBV5-1
abundance: many
d_gene: NA
j_gene: TRBJ1-1
len: 15

CDR3aa: CASSNTGGDGYTF
CDR3nt: TGTGCCAGCAGCAATACAGGGGGCGATGGCTACACCTTC
v_gene: TRBV5-5
abundance: NA
d_gene: TRBD1
j_gene: TRBJ1-2
len: 13

CDR3aa: CASSLAPDRGQFF
CDR3nt: TGTGCCAGCAGCTTAGCGCCGGACAGGGGGCAGTTCTTC
v_gene: TRBV7-8
abundance: many
d_gene: TRBD1
j_gene: TRBJ2-1
len: 13

CDR3aa: CASSPTLSGRKAGELFF
CDR3nt: TGTGCCAGCAGCCCGACCCTTAGCGGGAGAAAGGCCGGGGAGCTGTTTTTT
v_gene: TRBV3-1
abundance: NA
d_gene: TRBD2
j_gene: TRBJ2-2
len: 17

CDR3aa: CAISVNGREFDEQFF
CDR3nt: TGTGCCATCAGTGTTAACGGGCGGGAGTTCGATGAGCAGTTCTTC
v_gene: TRBV10-3
abundance: few
d_gene: TRBD2
j_gene: TRBJ2-1
len: 15

CDR3aa: CAIPRGRPGANVLTF
CDR3nt: TGTGCCATCCCCCGCGGGCGGCCTGGGGCCAACGTCCTGACTTTC
v_gene: TRBV2
abundance: few
d_gene: NA
j_gene: TRBJ2-6
len: 15

CDR3aa: CSVPTGWAEAFF
CDR3nt: TGCAGTGTCCCAACAGGTTGGGCTGAAGCTTTCTTT
v_gene: TRBV20-1
abundance: few
d_gene: NA
j_gene: TRBJ1-1
len: 12

CDR3aa: CASSEEFGNSPLHF
CDR3nt: TGCGCCAGCAGTGAAGAATTTGGTAATTCACCCCTCCACTTT
v_gene: TRBV10-1
abundance: few
d_gene: NA
j_gene: TRBJ1-6
len: 14

CDR3aa: CASSQDRAGGPADTQYF
CDR3nt: TGTGCCAGCAGCCAAGATAGGGCGGGAGGGCCAGCAGATACGCAGTATTTT
v_gene: TRBV14
abundance: many
d_gene: TRBD2
j_gene: TRBJ2-3
len: 17

CDR3aa: CASSSSSGGDTQYF
CDR3nt: TGTGCCAGCAGCTCGTCCAGCGGGGGGGATACGCAGTATTTT
v_gene: TRBV12-3/TRBV12-4
abundance: many
d_gene: TRBD2
j_gene: TRBJ2-3
len: 14

CDR3aa: CASSFQGAHETQYF
CDR3nt: TGTGCCAGCAGCTTTCAGGGGGCGCATGAGACCCAGTACTTC
v_gene: TRBV7-9
abundance: NA
d_gene: TRBD1
j_gene: TRBJ2-5
len: 14

CDR3aa: CSVGGGPGLVNNEQFF
CDR3nt: TGCAGCGTGGGGGGGGGCCCGGGACTGGTTAACAATGAGCAGTTCTTC
v_gene: TRBV29-1
abundance: NA
d_gene: NA
j_gene: TRBJ2-1
len: 16

CDR3aa: CASSSTLTSGGYQETQYF
CDR3nt: TGTGCCAGCAGCTCCACCCTGACTAGCGGGGGGTACCAAGAGACCCAGTACTTC
v_gene: TRBV11-2
abundance: few
d_gene: TRBD2
j_gene: TRBJ2-5
len: 18

CDR3aa: CASSSFWRSSYNEQFF
CDR3nt: TGTGCCAGCAGTTCCTTCTGGCGGAGCTCCTACAATGAGCAGTTCTTC
v_gene: TRBV27
abundance: NA
d_gene: NA
j_gene: TRBJ2-1
len: 16

CDR3aa: CASSQTRDTQYF
CDR3nt: TGTGCCAGCAGCCAAACAAGGGATACGCAGTATTTT
v_gene: TRBV3-1
abundance: many
d_gene: NA
j_gene: TRBJ2-3
len: 12

CDR3aa: CAITQDRANYGYTF
CDR3nt: TGTGCCATCACCCAAGACAGGGCGAACTATGGCTACACCTTC
v_gene: TRBV10-3
abundance: few
d_gene: TRBD1
j_gene: TRBJ1-2
len: 14

CDR3aa: CATSDPRQGDTEQFF
CDR3nt: TGTGCCACCAGTGATCCCCGACAGGGGGACACTGAGCAGTTCTTC
v_gene: TRBV24-1
abundance: NA
d_gene: TRBD1
j_gene: TRBJ2-1
len: 15

CDR3aa: CSARDGVAVYNEQFF
CDR3nt: TGCAGTGCTAGAGACGGGGTAGCGGTCTACAATGAGCAGTTCTTC
v_gene: TRBV20-1
abundance: NA
d_gene: NA
j_gene: TRBJ2-1
len: 15

CDR3aa: CATSGRARETQYF
CDR3nt: TGTGCCACTAGCGGGAGGGCCCGGGAGACCCAGTACTTC
v_gene: TRBV15
abundance: few
d_gene: TRBD2
j_gene: TRBJ2-5
len: 13